The T cell receptor (beta chain) described here comes from a study of blood T cell repertoires in COVID-19. Study information: COVID-19 samples, acute and convalescent, were from the United States, Italy and Spain.

Under the authors' procedure: Estimated nucleated cell counts came from reference gene primer amplification. Repertoires were generated with immunoSEQ multiplex PCR, while TCRdb's copy carries only in-frame clones and drops some. V, J and clone size are taken as reported in that table, and D and trimming were inferred from the DNA itself. The top ten clones hold 0.75% to 0.95% of a sample with almost 200,000 clones, less than 90% of them seen once. Sequenced material: peripheral blood. The receptor was isolated from a woman in her seventies with acute or convalescent COVID-19.

The CDR3: CASSPPGGGRPGNTIYF. The CDR3, as DNA: TGTGCCAGCTCACCCCCCGGCGGCGGGAGACCTGGAAACACCATATATTTT. The chain couples TRBV18 to TRBJ1-3; D remains unclear. Trimming cost V 3 bases and J 2 bases, with 17 bases left between them. This CDR3 contains 17 residues. The V gene's germline CDR1 is KGHSH and CDR2 LQKENI.